Listed here are 14 T cell receptor beta chains from one sample, sequenced in a study of vaccination and CD4 T cells after COVID-19 (dated by TCRdb to the early 2020s). Antigen specificity for these receptors is unknown. Library generation was performed with PCR. The sequencing machine was an Illumina iSeq 100. TCR sequencing of DNA from cultured CD4+ T cells used the Oncomine TCR Beta short-read assay at the Johns Hopkins FTIC core. The QIAamp micro DNA kit was used to extract genomic DNA from the cultured CD4+ T cells. The public reads were run again by TCRdb, first through fastp at Q25 and then through MiXCR, and only productive beta chains were kept. When rows share a CDR3 protein, they turn into one entry using the most common DNA and genes. This sample has thousands of distinct CDR3 sequences in its table, and 30% to 40% of those were observed once. The leading ten clones occupy roughly 26% of the sample.

The treatment or condition label of this sample denotes: approximately 9-day PBMC culture with coronavirus spike peptide pools or control peptides (ViraFEST assay). CD4+ T cells from unexposed donors were collected before the COVID-19 pandemic (2011-2018). The sequencing sample was made of CD4+ T cells from blood, cultured in vitro. The receptors here all came from a human donor in good health.

In its sample, this clonotype was seen a few times. V usage is TRBV7-2 and J usage is TRBJ1-1; TRBD1 agrees at 7 bases. The V gene end was trimmed by 5 bases and the J gene end by 11 bases; junction bases not matched to a gene: 5. The CDR3 consists of 11 residues. Germline V CDR1 and CDR2: SGHTA, FQGNSA. The DNA for the CDR3 is TGTGCCAGCAGCCCAGGGACAGTGGCTTTCTTT. This translates into CASSPGTVAFF.

The genes are TRBV11-2 and TRBJ2-1; tentative D call: TRBD1 (6 bases). The CDR3 runs 14 residues. Germline V CDR1 and CDR2: SGHAT, FQNNGV. Trimming pared 3 bases from V and 5 bases from J, leaving 11 bases between. The chain's CDR3 is CASSFTGPHNEQFF. CDR3 in DNA: TGTGCCAGCAGCTTTACAGGGCCACACAATGAGCAGTTCTTC.

This clonotype was detected a few times. The chain joins TRBV28 to TRBJ1-6; 8 nucleotides line up with TRBD1. The CDR3 sequence is 16 residues long. CDR1 and CDR2 from the germline V gene are MDHEN and SYDVKM. The junction had 9 bases not matched to a gene; V was cut back by 5 bases and J by 6 bases. The CDR3 DNA reads as TGTGCCAGCAGTCCACAGGGGGGCGGCTCTAATTCACCCCTCCACTTT. Protein product: CASSPQGGGSNSPLHF.

The V call is TRBV20-1, the J call TRBJ2-2; 9 positions agree with TRBD1. Unmatched junction bases numbered 4, after V lost 5 bases and J lost 3 bases. The CDR3 has 14 amino acids. Germline values: CDR1 DFQATT, CDR2 SNEGSKA (reference sequence). The CDR3 bases are TGCAGTGCTGAACAGGGGGCGGACACCGGGGAGCTGTTTTTT. Protein sequence: CSAEQGADTGELFF.

The chain combines TRBV19 with TRBJ1-2; no definite D call. Germline CDR1 and CDR2: LNHDA and SQIVND (reference sequence). The germline V and J ends were trimmed by 5 bases and 6 bases, with 19 bases remaining between them. CDR3 length equals 15 residues. CDR3 DNA: TGTGCCAGTAGTTTTTGGCCTCCGGGAACCAATGGCTACACCTTC. Translating it yields CASSFWPPGTNGYTF.

This clonotype has only a few counts. This sequence joins TRBV27 and TRBJ1-2; 11 bases align to TRBD1. Germline V gives CDR1 MNHEY, CDR2 SMNVEV (reference sequence). The J segment lost 2 bases and the V segment lost 6 bases, leaving 2 bases of the junction unmatched. This CDR3 is built from 14 residues. The CDR3 loop is CASRRDRGNYGYTF. In DNA form, the CDR3 reads TGTGCCAGCAGGCGGGACAGGGGGAACTATGGCTACACCTTC.

This chain connects TRBV20-1 to TRBJ1-6, with TRBD1 identical over 10 bases. Germline V lookup: CDR1 DFQATT, CDR2 SNEGSKA (reference sequence). The ends lost 4 bases at V and 10 bases at J; junction bases unmatched: 7. CDR3 length: 14 amino acids. The CDR3 region is CSAIPGTGDSPLHF. CDR3 in DNA: TGCAGTGCTATCCCCGGGACAGGGGACTCACCCCTCCACTTT.

A few counts support this clonotype. This sequence joins TRBV24-1 and TRBJ2-1; the match to TRBD2 covers 14 bases. CDR1 and CDR2 from the germline V gene are KGHDR and SFDVKD. The CDR3 is 17 residues long. Trimming removed 0 bases from V and 6 bases from J; junction bases left unmatched: 3. Here the CDR3 DNA reads TGTGCCACCAGTGATTTGAAGGGACTAGCGGGAGCCAATGAGCAGTTCTTC. Protein product: CATSDLKGLAGANEQFF.

This clonotype showed up just a few times. The gene calls are TRBV7-3 and TRBJ2-3; 7 bases line up with TRBD1. V dropped 4 bases and J dropped 3; count of bases not matched to a gene: 16. The germline gives CDR1 SGHTA, CDR2 FQGTGA. The CDR3 runs 18 residues. The CDR3 coding sequence is TGTGCCAGCAGCTCCCATGGGACAGTCTTATCTTCAACAGATACGCAGTATTTT. Its translation is CASSSHGTVLSSTDTQYF.

V gene TRBV11-2 combines with J gene TRBJ1-2; the match to TRBD1 covers 9 bases. Germline V CDR1 and CDR2: SGHAT, FQNNGV. CDR3 length: 15 amino acids. The J segment lost 4 bases and the V segment lost 4 bases, leaving 7 bases of the junction unmatched. As DNA, the CDR3 is TGTGCCAGCAGCTCCGGGACAGGGTTATTCTATGGCTACACCTTC. It is translated as CASSSGTGLFYGYTF. The whole variable domain, filled in from reference TRBV11-2 and TRBJ1-2, reads EAGVAQSPRYKIIEKRQSVAFWCNPISGHATLYWYQQILGQGPKLLIQFQNNGVVDDSQLPKDRFSAERLKGVDSTLKIQPAKLEDSAVYLCASSSGTGLFYGYTFGSGTRLTVV.

V is TRBV20-1 and J is TRBJ1-1; TRBD1 is a possible D gene (5 bases). V was cut by 2 bases and J by 2 bases, with 9 bases left in between. Germline V lookup: CDR1 DFQATT, CDR2 SNEGSKA (reference sequence). This CDR3 has 13 amino acids. The DNA for the CDR3 is TGCAGTGCTAGAAGGGGTGAAAACACTGAAGCTTTCTTT. This encodes CSARRGENTEAFF.

The sample holds a few counts of this clonotype. The chain couples TRBV6-2 or TRBV6-3 to TRBJ2-1, with D possibly called TRBD1 or TRBD2 (5 bases each). The CDR3 is 14 residues long. Germline assignment: CDR1 MNHEY and CDR2 SVGEGT. Trimming took off 4 bases at V and 4 bases at J, with 11 bases between the two ends. The CDR3, as DNA: TGTGCCAGCAGTTTACGCAGGGAGTACAATGAGCAGTTCTTC. Its translation: CASSLRREYNEQFF.

This sequence joins TRBV11-1 and TRBJ2-5; no firm D call. The germline gives CDR1 SGHAT, CDR2 FQDESV (reference sequence). The V gene lost 5 bases and the J gene lost 7 bases, with 17 bases spanning the gap. The CDR3 sequence is 14 residues long. CDR3 sequence: CASSPHSDPGTQYF. Here the CDR3 DNA reads TGTGCCAGCAGCCCTCACAGCGACCCTGGGACCCAGTACTTC.

This chain connects TRBV27 to TRBJ2-7; tentative D call: TRBD2 (5 bases). The CDR3 loop spans 15 amino acids. The V gene lost 0 bases and the J gene lost 4 bases, with 13 bases spanning the gap. Germline CDR1 is MNHEY and CDR2 is SMNVEV (reference sequence). This chain's CDR3 is CASSLSFGENYEQYF. The CDR3 DNA sequence: TGTGCCAGCAGTTTATCGTTCGGGGAGAATTACGAGCAGTACTTC.